Following are 29 T cell receptor beta chains from one sample sequenced in a study of blood T cell repertoires in COVID-19. Profiled with immunoSEQ multiplex PCR; TCRdb holds only in-frame clones, not every one. The data contain 200,000 to 300,000 clones, 75% to 85% of them seen just once; the ten biggest clones take up more than 5.5%. The specimen was peripheral blood. The source of these receptors is a human donor in a cohort sampled during active COVID-19.

This chain uses TRBV7-9 with TRBJ1-2, with 10 nucleotides matching TRBD1. The V gene's germline CDR1 is SEHNR and CDR2 FQNEAQ (reference sequence). The V and J ends lost 4 bases and 1 base, in that order; junction bases with no gene match: 6. The CDR3 runs 16 residues. The CDR3 nucleotides read TGTGCCAGCAGCTCCGGTGGACAGGGGGTTAACTATGGCTACACCTTC. It translates to CASSSGGQGVNYGYTF.

The genes are TRBV3-1 (or the pseudogene TRBV3-2) and TRBJ1-5; D uncertain. The V end lost 0 bases, the J end lost 1 base, and 7 bases lay between the germline ends. The germline V gene has CDR1 LGHDT and CDR2 YNNKEL (reference sequence). CDR3 length: 15 amino acids. CDR3 residues: CASSQDIVSNQPQHF. CDR3 in DNA: TGTGCCAGCAGCCAAGATATCGTGAGCAATCAGCCCCAGCATTTT.

V gene TRBV14 combines with J gene TRBJ2-3; TRBD2 aligns across 12 bases. This CDR3 region has 15 residues. V gave up 4 bases and J gave up 7 bases; unmatched junction bases: 6. Germline V CDR1 and CDR2: SGHDN, FVKESK. The CDR3 coding sequence is TGTGCCAGCAGCCCTCTAGCGGGAGGGCCATATACGCAGTATTTT. Encoded protein: CASSPLAGGPYTQYF.

This clone has a single count. The chain has TRBV29-1 and TRBJ1-1; a possible D gene is TRBD1 (6 bases). Trimming removed 6 bases at V and 1 base at J, with 6 bases between. This CDR3 region has 11 residues. The germline CDR1 and CDR2 sequences are SQVTM and ANQGSEA. In nucleotides, the CDR3 is TGCAGCGTGGACAGGAACACTGAAGCTTTCTTT. Its translation is CSVDRNTEAFF. Supplemented by reference TRBV29-1 and TRBJ1-1, the full variable domain reads SAVISQKPSRDICQRGTSLTIQCQVDSQVTMMFWYRQQPGQSLTLIATANQGSEATYESGFVIDKFPISRPNLTFSTLTVSNMSPEDSSIYLCSVDRNTEAFFGQGTRLTVV.

This chain uses TRBV27 with TRBJ2-3; 7 bases fit TRBD1. Germline V CDR1 and CDR2: MNHEY, SMNVEV (reference sequence). The CDR3 has 13 amino acids. Germline trimming cut 6 bases from V and 4 bases from J; bases unmatched to any gene: 4. CDR3 sequence reads: CASRGTASDTQYF. Here the CDR3 DNA reads TGTGCCAGCAGAGGGACAGCCTCAGATACGCAGTATTTT.

This clone has only one observation. The V and J genes are TRBV12-3 or TRBV12-4 and TRBJ2-2, with D tentatively TRBD1 (5 bases). Trimming stripped 1 base from V and 8 bases from J, with 8 bases between. The CDR3 runs 13 residues. CDR3: CASSLGQSGELFF. The DNA for the CDR3 is TGTGCCAGCAGTTTAGGACAGAGTGGGGAGCTGTTTTTT.

J is TRBJ2-1 and V is TRBV4-1; 8 positions match TRBD2. The germline gives CDR1 MGHRA, CDR2 YSYEKL. V shed 0 bases, J shed 4 bases, and the junction held 11 bases outside the gene matches. The CDR3 is made up of 18 amino acids. This CDR3 reads CASSQDSSTSGGYNEQFF. The CDR3 DNA reads as TGCGCCAGCAGCCAAGATTCTTCGACCAGCGGGGGATACAATGAGCAGTTCTTC.

The CDR3 is CASSFGGLNIQYF. DNA for the CDR3: TGTGCCAGCAGTTTTGGGGGACTGAACATTCAGTACTTC. V gene TRBV12-3 or TRBV12-4 combines with J gene TRBJ2-4; TRBD2 is a possible D gene (6 bases). CDR3 length equals 13 residues. The ends were cut back, 3 bases at V and 7 bases at J, with 10 bases in the middle.

V and J are TRBV5-5 and TRBJ1-2, with 8 nucleotides matching TRBD1. Germline V gene lookup returns CDR1 SGHKS and CDR2 YYEKEE (reference sequence). The V gene end was trimmed by 0 bases and the J gene end by 11 bases; junction bases not matched to a gene: 12. The CDR3 covers 15 residues. The CDR3 here is CASSLGHRGNLRYTF. CDR3 coding DNA: TGTGCCAGCAGCTTGGGCCACAGGGGGAACTTACGGTACACCTTC.

This clone appeared a single time. The rearrangement uses TRBV6-5 and TRBJ1-2; TRBD1 aligns across 10 bases. The CDR3 extends over 13 amino acids. The trim removed 9 bases at V and 6 bases at J, leaving 7 bases unmatched. Germline V gives CDR1 MNHEY, CDR2 SVGAGI. CDR3 in amino acids: CASRLTGGDGYTF. For the CDR3, the DNA is TGTGCCAGTCGTCTGACAGGGGGCGATGGCTACACCTTC.

This clone was counted between two and nine times. This chain links TRBV27 with TRBJ2-1; TRBD2 might be the D (5 bases). The V gene lost 3 bases and the J gene lost 5 bases, with 29 bases spanning the gap. Germline V gives CDR1 MNHEY, CDR2 SMNVEV (reference sequence). The CDR3 extends over 20 amino acids. The CDR3 here is CASSFLGPGTRRTRDNEQFF. The CDR3 DNA is TGTGCCAGCAGTTTCCTCGGTCCAGGAACAAGAAGGACTCGAGACAATGAGCAGTTCTTC.

This chain joins TRBV6-5 and TRBJ2-1, with D maybe TRBD2 (5 bases). This CDR3 is built from 15 residues. Trimming shortened V by 2 bases and J by 10 bases, and 18 bases separated the two germline ends. Germline V gives CDR1 MNHEY, CDR2 SVGAGI. The CDR3 DNA follows: TGTGCCAGCAGTTACGTGAAACTTGGACTGACCGAGCAGTTCTTC. Encoded protein: CASSYVKLGLTEQFF.

The genes are TRBV11-2 and TRBJ2-3; D perhaps matches TRBD2 (7 bases). Germline V gene sequence: CDR1 SGHAT, CDR2 FQNNGV. Trimming pared 1 base from V and 3 bases from J, leaving 11 bases between. CDR3 length: 15 residues. The CDR3 loop reads CASSLGGGTTDTQYF. For the CDR3, the DNA is TGTGCCAGCAGCTTAGGGGGAGGGACAACAGATACGCAGTATTTT. Looking up the rest from reference TRBV11-2 and TRBJ2-3 gives the full variable domain: EAGVAQSPRYKIIEKRQSVAFWCNPISGHATLYWYQQILGQGPKLLIQFQNNGVVDDSQLPKDRFSAERLKGVDSTLKIQPAKLEDSAVYLCASSLGGGTTDTQYFGPGTRLTVL.

The chain uses TRBV5-1 and TRBJ2-5; TRBD1 is a possible D gene (6 bases). This CDR3 is built from 14 residues. Trimming removed 3 bases from V and 4 bases from J, with 13 bases in between. Germline V gene sequence: CDR1 SGHRS, CDR2 YFSETQ. This chain's CDR3 is CASSYGQRGETQYF. CDR3 coding DNA: TGCGCCAGCAGCTACGGACAGAGGGGAGAGACCCAGTACTTC.

The V call is TRBV2, the J call TRBJ2-1; tentatively, D is TRBD1 (6 bases). Germline loops: CDR1 SNHLY, CDR2 FYNNEI. The CDR3 consists of 16 residues. Trimming shortened V by 2 bases and J by 0 bases, and 11 bases separated the two germline ends. The CDR3 is CASSEQTGFSYNEQFF. The CDR3 DNA reads TGTGCCAGCAGTGAACAGACAGGATTCTCCTACAATGAGCAGTTCTTC.

The genes are TRBV19 and TRBJ1-4; TRBD1 matches 12 bases. The CDR3 is 14 amino acids. Germline lookup yields CDR1 LNHDA and CDR2 SQIVND (reference sequence). J gave up 8 bases and V 10 bases, and 8 bases lay outside the gene matches. In DNA, the CDR3 is TGTGCCACGGGACAGGGGGCCGACCGGGAAAAACTGTTTTTT. Amino acids: CATGQGADREKLFF.

Worth noting for this clone: The same CDR3 is also encoded by other DNA sequences in this sample. The chain employs TRBV7-2 and TRBJ2-7, with 13 bases aligning to TRBD2. Losses at the gene ends were 6 bases for V and 0 bases for J; bases not matched to a gene: 2. Germline assignment: CDR1 SGHTA and CDR2 FQGNSA. This CDR3 contains 15 residues. Here the CDR3 reads CASSRTSGSSYEQYF. The CDR3 DNA reads as TGTGCCAGCAGTCGGACTAGCGGGAGCTCCTACGAGCAGTACTTC. Using reference TRBV7-2 and TRBJ2-7 for the parts outside the CDR3, the full variable domain is GAGVSQSPSNKVTEKGKDVELRCDPISGHTALYWYRQSLGQGLEFLIYFQGNSAPDKSGLPSDRFSAERTGGSVSTLTIQRTQQEDSAVYLCASSRTSGSSYEQYFGPGTRLTVT.

This clone was seen many times. The chain couples TRBV9 to TRBJ2-1; 12 nucleotides line up with TRBD2. Germline CDR1 is SGDLS and CDR2 is YYNGEE. V trimming: 4 bases; J trimming: 7 bases; junction bases outside the gene matches: 6. The CDR3 sequence is 15 residues long. The CDR3 protein is CASSTLAGGGNEQFF. The CDR3 DNA sequence: TGTGCCAGCAGCACCCTAGCGGGGGGGGGAAATGAGCAGTTCTTC. The full variable domain, completed using reference TRBV9 and TRBJ2-1, is DSGVTQTPKHLITATGQRVTLRCSPRSGDLSVYWYQQSLDQGLQFLIQYYNGEERAKGNILERFSAQQFPDLHSELNLSSLELGDSALYFCASSTLAGGGNEQFFGPGTRLTVL.

The chain employs TRBV19 and TRBJ1-2, with TRBD1 as a possible D gene (5 bases). Trimming removed 5 bases from V and 7 bases from J, with 14 bases in between. This CDR3 has 13 amino acids. CDR1 LNHDA and CDR2 SQIVND come from the germline V gene (reference sequence). CDR3 region: CASSFLGDAGYTF. The CDR3 nucleotides are TGTGCCAGTAGTTTCCTAGGGGATGCTGGCTACACCTTC.

This clone was recorded only once. The CDR3 coding sequence is TGTGCCAGCAGCCAAGGACAGGGGGCTATCACCGGGGAGCTGTTTTTT. It specifies CASSQGQGAITGELFF. This chain uses TRBV27 with TRBJ2-2, with TRBD1 matching 11 bases. CDR1 MNHEY and CDR2 SMNVEV come from the germline V gene (reference sequence). CDR3 length equals 16 residues. J gave up 4 bases and V 6 bases, and 7 bases lay outside the gene matches.

This chain uses TRBV2 with TRBJ1-1, with D possibly being TRBD1 (5 bases). In germline, CDR1 is SNHLY, CDR2 FYNNEI. V shed 7 bases and J shed 0 bases, with 15 bases lying between them. The CDR3 covers 15 residues. The CDR3 DNA is TGTGCCAGCACCGTCGACAGATTAATGAACACTGAAGCTTTCTTT. Translation gives CASTVDRLMNTEAFF.

The CDR3 nucleotides are TGTGCCAGCACTATGGACAGCACCTATGGCTACACCTTC. Protein product: CASTMDSTYGYTF. J is TRBJ1-2 and V is TRBV2; possibly TRBD1 for D (6 bases). Germline CDR1 SNHLY, CDR2 FYNNEI. Trimming removed 7 bases from V and 4 bases from J, with 13 bases in between. The length of the CDR3 is 13 residues.

The J gene is TRBJ1-2, the V gene TRBV5-4; weak D call: TRBD1 (6 bases). V shed 0 bases and J shed 5 bases, with 8 bases lying between them. Germline CDR1 is SGHNT and CDR2 is YYREEE (reference sequence). The CDR3 contains 13 residues. The CDR3 sequence: CASSLGTEYGYTF. The CDR3 DNA follows: TGTGCCAGCAGCTTGGGGACAGAATATGGCTACACCTTC.

The chain employs TRBV19 and TRBJ1-1; D unclear. V shed 1 base and J shed 5 bases, with 5 bases lying between them. The CDR3 extends over 12 amino acids. Per germline, CDR1 LNHDA and CDR2 SQIVND (reference sequence). This chain's CDR3 is CASSIGETEAFF. As DNA, the CDR3 is TGTGCCAGTAGTATAGGGGAGACTGAAGCTTTCTTT.

V gene TRBV6-5 combines with J gene TRBJ1-2; D is uncertain. Germline lookup yields CDR1 MNHEY and CDR2 SVGAGI. Trimming removed 5 bases at V and 6 bases at J, with 7 bases between. CDR3 size: 11 residues. The CDR3 nucleotides are TGTGCCAGCAGTACTTATCATGGCTACACCTTC. Translating gives CASSTYHGYTF.

The J gene is TRBJ2-7, the V gene TRBV24-1; weak D call: TRBD1 (6 bases). Between the trimmed V and J ends, which lost 4 bases and 6 bases, there was a span of 21 bases. Germline CDR1 KGHDR, CDR2 SFDVKD. This CDR3 has 16 residues. The CDR3 here is CATSDPPTRGLGEQYF. The CDR3 DNA reads as TGTGCCACCAGTGACCCACCAACCAGGGGTTTGGGCGAGCAGTACTTC.

The rearrangement joins TRBV10-3 to TRBJ2-7, with 8 positions matching TRBD2. This CDR3 has 15 amino acids. CDR1 and CDR2 (germline): ENHRY, SYGVKD. After removal of 3 bases from V and 4 bases from J, the junction contained 8 bases not matched to a gene. CDR3 loop: CAISDAGGGRYEQYF. Written as DNA, the CDR3 is TGTGCCATCAGTGACGCGGGGGGCGGCCGATACGAGCAGTACTTC.

The V call is TRBV7-6, the J call TRBJ1-5; 9 bases are a match to TRBD1. Trimming took 6 bases from V and 5 from J; bases not matched to a gene: 14. The CDR3 extends over 17 amino acids. Germline CDR1 SGHVS, CDR2 FNYEAQ. The DNA of the CDR3 is TGTGCCAGCAGTTTCCGCGGTGTGGGACAGGGCTATCAGCCCCAGCATTTT. Translation: CASSFRGVGQGYQPQHF.

This chain links TRBV11-1 with TRBJ2-7, with TRBD2 matching over 9 bases. The CDR3 loop spans 15 amino acids. After removal of 5 bases from V and 4 bases from J, the junction contained 9 bases not matched to a gene. Germline V gene sequence: CDR1 SGHAT, CDR2 FQDESV (reference sequence). The CDR3 is CASSGTGTSRYEQYF. The CDR3 DNA follows: TGTGCCAGCAGCGGAACCGGGACTAGCAGATACGAGCAGTACTTC.